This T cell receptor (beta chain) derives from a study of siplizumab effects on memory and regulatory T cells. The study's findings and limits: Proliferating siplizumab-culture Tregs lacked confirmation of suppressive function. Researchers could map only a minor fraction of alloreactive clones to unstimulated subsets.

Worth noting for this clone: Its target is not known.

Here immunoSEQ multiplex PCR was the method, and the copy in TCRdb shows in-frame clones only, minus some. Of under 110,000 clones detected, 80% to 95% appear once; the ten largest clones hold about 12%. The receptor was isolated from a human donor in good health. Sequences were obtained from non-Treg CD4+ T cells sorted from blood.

This chain's CDR3 is CASSLSRGQGAPLHF. Written as DNA, the CDR3 is TGTGCCAGCAGTTTATCGAGGGGACAGGGGGCACCCCTCCACTTT. This chain uses TRBV27 with TRBJ1-6, with 11 bases matching TRBD1. The CDR3 spans 15 residues. After removal of 0 bases from V and 11 bases from J, the junction contained 3 bases not matched to a gene. CDR1 and CDR2 (germline): MNHEY, SMNVEV (reference sequence).